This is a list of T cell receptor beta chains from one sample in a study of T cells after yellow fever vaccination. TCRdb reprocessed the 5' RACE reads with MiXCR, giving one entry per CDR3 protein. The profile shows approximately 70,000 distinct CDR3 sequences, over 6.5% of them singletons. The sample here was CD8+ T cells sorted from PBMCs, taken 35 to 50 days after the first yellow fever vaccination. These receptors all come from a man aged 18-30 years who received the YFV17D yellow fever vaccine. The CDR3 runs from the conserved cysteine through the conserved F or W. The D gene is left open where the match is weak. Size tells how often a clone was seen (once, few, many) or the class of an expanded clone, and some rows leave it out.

CDR3aa: CATEGQGNTGELFF
CDR3nt: TGTGCTACGGAAGGACAGGGGAACACCGGGGAGCTGTTTTTT
d_gene: TRBD1
abundance: many
v_gene: TRBV7-7
j_gene: TRBJ2-2

CDR3aa: CASSLLAGVSYEQYF
CDR3nt: TGTGCCAGCAGTTTACTAGCGGGGGTCTCCTACGAGCAGTACTTC
d_gene: TRBD2
abundance: few
v_gene: TRBV27
j_gene: TRBJ2-7

CDR3aa: CSTRTGNTGELFF
CDR3nt: TGCAGCACCCGGACGGGAAACACCGGGGAGCTGTTTTTT
d_gene: -
abundance: few
v_gene: TRBV29-1
j_gene: TRBJ2-2

CDR3aa: CASSYWGGGANNEQFF
CDR3nt: TGTGCCAGCAGTTACTGGGGCGGGGGGGCCAACAATGAGCAGTTCTTC
d_gene: TRBD2
abundance: -
v_gene: TRBV6-2/TRBV6-3
j_gene: TRBJ2-1

CDR3aa: CASSPGTWDSGNTIYF
CDR3nt: TGTGCCAGCAGCCCGGGGACGTGGGACTCTGGAAACACCATATATTTT
d_gene: -
abundance: many
v_gene: TRBV7-6
j_gene: TRBJ1-3

CDR3aa: CASSLDQSSYNEQFF
CDR3nt: TGTGCCAGCAGCTTAGATCAAAGCTCCTACAATGAGCAGTTCTTC
d_gene: -
abundance: many
v_gene: TRBV7-2
j_gene: TRBJ2-1

CDR3aa: CASSESLTGLHTDTQYF
CDR3nt: TGTGCCAGCAGTGAGAGTTTGACAGGGTTGCACACAGATACGCAGTATTTT
d_gene: TRBD1
abundance: many
v_gene: TRBV2
j_gene: TRBJ2-3

CDR3aa: CASGPGPPYEQYF
CDR3nt: TGTGCCAGCGGCCCGGGACCACCCTACGAGCAGTACTTC
d_gene: -
abundance: many
v_gene: TRBV7-2
j_gene: TRBJ2-7

CDR3aa: CASSFGLVSEKLFF
CDR3nt: TGTGCCAGCAGTTTTGGGCTCGTGAGTGAAAAACTGTTTTTT
d_gene: -
abundance: many
v_gene: TRBV12-3/TRBV12-4
j_gene: TRBJ1-4

CDR3aa: CASSQAGPRTGDIGELFF
CDR3nt: TGCGCCAGCAGCCAAGCCGGACCCAGGACAGGGGATATCGGGGAGCTGTTTTTT
d_gene: TRBD1
abundance: many
v_gene: TRBV4-3
j_gene: TRBJ2-2

CDR3aa: CASSNPRGKNSNEKLFF
CDR3nt: TGTGCCAGCAGTAATCCCAGGGGGAAGAACTCTAATGAAAAACTGTTTTTT
d_gene: TRBD1
abundance: -
v_gene: TRBV5-6
j_gene: TRBJ1-4

CDR3aa: CASSSRPGEQFF
CDR3nt: TGTGCCAGCAGCTCCCGGCCCGGAGAGCAGTTCTTC
d_gene: -
abundance: many
v_gene: TRBV5-5
j_gene: TRBJ2-1

CDR3aa: CASSQIRASTNPYGYTF
CDR3nt: TGCGCCAGCAGCCAAATCAGGGCCTCGACCAACCCCTATGGCTACACCTTC
d_gene: -
abundance: many
v_gene: TRBV4-1
j_gene: TRBJ1-2

CDR3aa: CASRKDRVGGTQYF
CDR3nt: TGTGCCAGCAGAAAAGACAGGGTGGGTGGGACGCAGTATTTT
d_gene: TRBD1
abundance: -
v_gene: TRBV7-9
j_gene: TRBJ2-3

CDR3aa: CASSARLAGEQFF
CDR3nt: TGTGCCAGCAGCGCGCGACTAGCGGGTGAGCAGTTCTTC
d_gene: TRBD2
abundance: many
v_gene: TRBV7-9
j_gene: TRBJ2-1

CDR3aa: CAWADQPQHF
CDR3nt: TGTGCCTGGGCCGATCAGCCCCAGCATTTT
d_gene: -
abundance: once
v_gene: TRBV30
j_gene: TRBJ1-5

CDR3aa: CASSPTSGRSTDTQYF
CDR3nt: TGTGCCAGCAGCCCGACTAGCGGGAGAAGCACAGATACGCAGTATTTT
d_gene: TRBD2
abundance: many
v_gene: TRBV7-6
j_gene: TRBJ2-3

CDR3aa: CASSYEEGDGYTF
CDR3nt: TGTGCCAGCAGTTACGAGGAGGGGGACGGCTACACCTTC
d_gene: -
abundance: -
v_gene: TRBV6-2/TRBV6-3
j_gene: TRBJ1-2

CDR3aa: CSARAEEGAYNEQFF
CDR3nt: TGCAGTGCTAGAGCCGAGGAGGGGGCCTACAATGAGCAGTTCTTC
d_gene: -
abundance: many
v_gene: TRBV20-1
j_gene: TRBJ2-1

CDR3aa: CASSSPAGGNEQFF
CDR3nt: TGCGCCAGCAGCTCCCCGGCAGGGGGTAATGAGCAGTTCTTC
d_gene: TRBD1
abundance: many
v_gene: TRBV5-1
j_gene: TRBJ2-1

CDR3aa: CASSVTAGRNQPQHF
CDR3nt: TGTGCCAGCAGCGTAACAGCAGGGCGCAATCAGCCCCAGCATTTT
d_gene: -
abundance: few
v_gene: TRBV9
j_gene: TRBJ1-5

CDR3aa: CASSQVVGPSTDTQYF
CDR3nt: TGTGCCAGCAGCCAAGTGGTGGGGCCCAGCACAGATACGCAGTATTTT
d_gene: -
abundance: many
v_gene: TRBV14
j_gene: TRBJ2-3

CDR3aa: CASSKSSGANVLTF
CDR3nt: TGTGCCAGTAGTAAAAGCTCTGGGGCCAACGTCCTGACTTTC
d_gene: -
abundance: -
v_gene: TRBV19
j_gene: TRBJ2-6

CDR3aa: CASSVKASEAFF
CDR3nt: TGTGCCAGCAGCGTGAAGGCCAGTGAAGCTTTCTTT
d_gene: -
abundance: many
v_gene: TRBV7-6
j_gene: TRBJ1-1

CDR3aa: CASGTGPTSNYGYTF
CDR3nt: TGTGCTAGTGGCACGGGCCCTACATCTAACTATGGCTACACCTTC
d_gene: -
abundance: few
v_gene: TRBV12-5
j_gene: TRBJ1-2

CDR3aa: CASTDQGEDEKLFF
CDR3nt: TGTGCCAGCACCGACCAGGGAGAGGATGAAAAACTGTTTTTT
d_gene: -
abundance: many
v_gene: TRBV12-3/TRBV12-4
j_gene: TRBJ1-4

CDR3aa: CASSQDWTDYEQYF
CDR3nt: TGTGCCAGCAGCCAAGATTGGACAGACTACGAGCAGTACTTC
d_gene: -
abundance: many
v_gene: TRBV14
j_gene: TRBJ2-7

CDR3aa: CASRPSSGGARNEQFF
CDR3nt: TGTGCCAGCAGGCCCTCTAGCGGGGGGGCCCGTAATGAGCAGTTCTTC
d_gene: TRBD2
abundance: many
v_gene: TRBV2
j_gene: TRBJ2-1

CDR3aa: CASSGLAGYEQFF
CDR3nt: TGTGCCAGCAGCGGACTAGCGGGCTATGAGCAGTTCTTC
d_gene: TRBD2
abundance: many
v_gene: TRBV12-3/TRBV12-4
j_gene: TRBJ2-1

CDR3aa: CSVEDLSPQETQYF
CDR3nt: TGCAGCGTTGAAGATCTCTCGCCGCAAGAGACCCAGTACTTC
d_gene: -
abundance: many
v_gene: TRBV29-1
j_gene: TRBJ2-5

CDR3aa: CASSPYAGTDYGYTF
CDR3nt: TGTGCCAGCAGCCCCTACGCCGGGACAGATTATGGCTACACCTTC
d_gene: TRBD1
abundance: -
v_gene: TRBV3-1
j_gene: TRBJ1-2

CDR3aa: CASRPHRVGSEQYF
CDR3nt: TGTGCCAGCAGGCCCCACAGGGTGGGCTCCGAGCAGTACTTC
d_gene: -
abundance: many
v_gene: TRBV6-1
j_gene: TRBJ2-7

CDR3aa: CASTLGGDLTNEQFF
CDR3nt: TGTGCCAGCACCCTCGGGGGGGACTTAACCAATGAGCAGTTCTTC
d_gene: TRBD2
abundance: many
v_gene: TRBV9
j_gene: TRBJ2-1

CDR3aa: CASSLAFGGSNQPQHF
CDR3nt: TGTGCCAGCAGTTTGGCATTCGGAGGGAGCAATCAGCCCCAGCATTTT
d_gene: -
abundance: -
v_gene: TRBV28
j_gene: TRBJ1-5

CDR3aa: CASSLGSSLDYGYTF
CDR3nt: TGTGCCAGCAGTTTAGGGTCGTCGCTAGACTATGGCTACACCTTC
d_gene: -
abundance: many
v_gene: TRBV6-5
j_gene: TRBJ1-2

CDR3aa: CASSLHRGRSQPQHF
CDR3nt: TGTGCCAGCAGCTTACACAGGGGGCGCAGTCAGCCCCAGCATTTT
d_gene: TRBD1
abundance: few
v_gene: TRBV7-2
j_gene: TRBJ1-5

CDR3aa: CSVIPPQGAGNEQFF
CDR3nt: TGCAGCGTTATTCCCCCCCAGGGGGCAGGCAATGAGCAGTTCTTC
d_gene: TRBD1
abundance: many
v_gene: TRBV29-1
j_gene: TRBJ2-1

CDR3aa: CASSQGGWGEKLFF
CDR3nt: TGTGCCAGCAGCCAAGGTGGTTGGGGTGAAAAACTGTTTTTT
d_gene: -
abundance: many
v_gene: TRBV7-6
j_gene: TRBJ1-4

CDR3aa: CASSVSLLSTQETQYF
CDR3nt: TGTGCCAGCAGCGTTTCCTTACTAAGTACTCAAGAGACCCAGTACTTC
d_gene: -
abundance: many
v_gene: TRBV9
j_gene: TRBJ2-5

CDR3aa: CASSPGVNTGELFF
CDR3nt: TGTGCCAGCAGCCCCGGAGTGAACACCGGGGAGCTGTTTTTT
d_gene: -
abundance: many
v_gene: TRBV7-9
j_gene: TRBJ2-2

CDR3aa: CASSWGLGSNYEQYF
CDR3nt: TGTGCCAGCAGCTGGGGGTTGGGCAGCAACTACGAGCAGTACTTC
d_gene: -
abundance: -
v_gene: TRBV11-2
j_gene: TRBJ2-7

CDR3aa: CASSLFYEQYF
CDR3nt: TGTGCCAGCAGTTTGTTTTACGAGCAGTACTTC
d_gene: -
abundance: many
v_gene: TRBV12-3/TRBV12-4
j_gene: TRBJ2-7

CDR3aa: CASSYAGGGGYNEQFF
CDR3nt: TGTGCCAGCAGTTACGCGGGAGGGGGTGGGTACAATGAGCAGTTCTTC
d_gene: TRBD2
abundance: few
v_gene: TRBV6-5
j_gene: TRBJ2-1

CDR3aa: CASSSPRIAGGQETQYF
CDR3nt: TGTGCCAGCAGTTCACCCAGGATAGCGGGGGGGCAAGAGACCCAGTACTTC
d_gene: TRBD2
abundance: -
v_gene: TRBV28
j_gene: TRBJ2-5

CDR3aa: CATSEMDRANEKLFF
CDR3nt: TGTGCCACCAGTGAGATGGACAGGGCTAATGAAAAACTGTTTTTT
d_gene: TRBD1
abundance: few
v_gene: TRBV24-1
j_gene: TRBJ1-4

CDR3aa: CASSARPTGELFF
CDR3nt: TGTGCCAGCAGTGCCCGCCCCACCGGGGAGCTGTTTTTT
d_gene: -
abundance: many
v_gene: TRBV6-2/TRBV6-3
j_gene: TRBJ2-2

CDR3aa: CASVDRGREQYF
CDR3nt: TGCGCCAGCGTGGACAGGGGGCGGGAGCAGTACTTC
d_gene: TRBD1
abundance: many
v_gene: TRBV10-2
j_gene: TRBJ2-7